These T cell receptor beta chains were read from a single sample in a study of cytomegalovirus exposure and HLA in healthy donors. Here immunoSEQ multiplex PCR was the method, and the copy in TCRdb shows in-frame clones only, minus some. The data contain around 260,000 clones, over 70% of them singletons. The sequencing input was PBMCs. These receptor sequences come from a girl under 10 years old in good health and CMV-seronegative. The CDR3 runs from the conserved cysteine through the conserved F or W. The D gene is left open where the match is weak. For some rows the clone size is stated as once, few or many, or as a class when expanded; others skip it.

j_gene,d_gene,v_gene,abundance,CDR3nt,CDR3aa
TRBJ2-1,TRBD2,TRBV28,-,TGTGCCAGCAGGCCAGGAAGTAGCGGGCTTTGGGATGAGCAGTTCTTC,CASRPGSSGLWDEQFF
TRBJ2-7,TRBD2,TRBV13,-,TGTGCCAGCAGTACCGGGGACTTGCGACTAGCGGGAGCCCAATCTTACGCGCAGTACTTC,CASSTGDLRLAGAQSYAQYF
TRBJ1-2,TRBD1,TRBV7-8,-,TGTGCCAGCAGCCCAGGGACAGGTACTGGCTACACCTTC,CASSPGTGTGYTF
TRBJ2-3,TRBD2,TRBV7-9,-,TGTGCCAGCAGCTTAGAACGGGAGGGCCCCACAGATACGCAGTATTTT,CASSLEREGPTDTQYF
TRBJ2-1,TRBD2,TRBV29-1,-,TGCAGCGTTGAAGTCCCAGCGGGAGCGGGAGGCTACAATGAGCAGTTCTTC,CSVEVPAGAGGYNEQFF
TRBJ1-2,-,TRBV30,few,TGTGCCTGGAGTGTACAAGGGAGCCATTATGGCTACACCTTC,CAWSVQGSHYGYTF
TRBJ1-5,TRBD1,TRBV18,once,TGTGCCAGCAGTGGGACAGACTATAGCAATCAGCCCCAGCATTTT,CASSGTDYSNQPQHF
TRBJ2-7,-,TRBV21-1,-,TGTGCCAGCAGCAATGACCGGGACAGGGTCTCCCTGGCTCCCTACGAGCAGTACTTC,CASSNDRDRVSLAPYEQYF
TRBJ2-1,TRBD1,TRBV5-4,-,TGTGCCAGCAGCTCACTGCCTTTCGGACAGGGGGCTCACAATGAGCAGTTCTTC,CASSSLPFGQGAHNEQFF
TRBJ2-5,-,TRBV27,-,TGTGCCAGCATGGCCAGGGGTCAAGAGACCCAGTACTTC,CASMARGQETQYF
TRBJ1-3,-,TRBV28,-,TGTGCCAGCAGTTTACCAAGTGAGGATCTGAGTGGAAACACCATATATTTT,CASSLPSEDLSGNTIYF
TRBJ2-5,TRBD2,TRBV6-1,-,TGTGCCAGCAGTGAGCCGGGACTAGCGTCAGAGACCCAGTACTTC,CASSEPGLASETQYF
TRBJ1-2,-,TRBV4-1,-,TGCGCCAGCAGCCAAGAGAAGCCAGCGCATGGCTACACCTTC,CASSQEKPAHGYTF
TRBJ2-5,TRBD1,TRBV7-9,-,TGTGCCAGCAGCCTGGGACAGGGGTCGTTTCGGGAGACCCAGTACTTC,CASSLGQGSFRETQYF
TRBJ2-7,-,TRBV6-6,-,TGTGCCAGCAGTACGGGACTCTTTCTCGCCTTCTACGAGCAGTACTTC,CASSTGLFLAFYEQYF
TRBJ1-2,TRBD1,TRBV28,-,TGTGCCAGCAGTTTTCCCGAAACGGGACAGAACTATGGCTACACCTTC,CASSFPETGQNYGYTF
TRBJ1-1,-,TRBV18,-,TGTGCCAGCTCACCTATCGTCGGACAGATGAACACTGAAGCTTTCTTT,CASSPIVGQMNTEAFF
TRBJ2-3,TRBD2,TRBV5-4,-,TGTGCCAGCAGCTTACTAGCGGGAGGAGATGATACGCAGTATTTT,CASSLLAGGDDTQYF
TRBJ1-6,TRBD1,TRBV9,-,TGTGCCAGCAGCCCGGGGACAGGGGGCGATTCACCCCTCCACTTT,CASSPGTGGDSPLHF
TRBJ2-7,-,TRBV28,-,TGTGCCAGCAGTTCCGGGACACCCTACGAGCAGTACTTC,CASSSGTPYEQYF
TRBJ2-5,-,TRBV15,once,TGTGCCACCAGCAGAGATGACATGCAAGAGACCCAGTACTTC,CATSRDDMQETQYF
TRBJ1-5,-,TRBV6-1,few,TGTGCCAGCAGTGGGCGGGGCTCCCTTAATCAGCCCCAGCATTTT,CASSGRGSLNQPQHF
TRBJ2-7,-,TRBV29-1,-,TGCAGCGTTGAAGATGTCTGGCTGGGGCTGGGCGAGCAGTACTTC,CSVEDVWLGLGEQYF
TRBJ2-1,-,TRBV5-6,-,TGTGCCAGCAGCTTTTGGCGGGGCCGCTACAATGAGCAGTTCTTC,CASSFWRGRYNEQFF
TRBJ1-5,-,TRBV19,-,TGTGCCACACAACAGGGACAAGGCAATCAGCCCCAGCATTTT,CATQQGQGNQPQHF
TRBJ1-5,TRBD1,TRBV4-1,-,TGCGCCAGCAGCGACCGAGTTGGGACAGGGGGGAGGCAGCCCCAGCATTTT,CASSDRVGTGGRQPQHF
TRBJ2-1,-,TRBV4-1,few,TGCGCCAGCAGCCTAACGTCCAGTGAGCAGTTCTTC,CASSLTSSEQFF
TRBJ2-7,TRBD1,TRBV5-1,-,TGCGCCAGCTCTAAGGACAGGGGGCGTTACGAGCAGTACTTC,CASSKDRGRYEQYF
TRBJ1-4,TRBD1,TRBV6-5,few,TGTGCCAGCAGTTATTATCCAGGGGGGAATGAAAAACTGTTTTTT,CASSYYPGGNEKLFF
TRBJ2-7,-,TRBV28,-,TGTGCCAGCAGTTTAGCAGCGGCGGGACCCTACGAGCAGTACTTC,CASSLAAAGPYEQYF
TRBJ1-1,TRBD1,TRBV18,-,TGTGCCAGCTCACGGGACAGGGCAATAGACCCTGAAGCTTTCTTT,CASSRDRAIDPEAFF
TRBJ2-3,-,TRBV9,-,TGTGCCAGCAGCGTGCAGGACTCAGCTCCAGATACGCAGTATTTT,CASSVQDSAPDTQYF
TRBJ2-7,-,TRBV28,-,TGTGCCAGCAGTCTCCGGGACACCTACGAGCAGTACTTC,CASSLRDTYEQYF
TRBJ2-7,TRBD1,TRBV5-6,-,TGTGCCAGTTCGACAGGGGGCGTTTTTTCCTACGAGCAGTACTTC,CASSTGGVFSYEQYF
TRBJ2-1,TRBD2,TRBV5-1,once,TGCGCCAGCGGATTGGGCGGGAGATTTAATGAGCAGTTCTTC,CASGLGGRFNEQFF
TRBJ2-7,TRBD1,TRBV7-2,-,TGTGCCAGCAGTCAGACAGGGTTAGGGCTCGCCGATCCTTACGAGCAGTACTTC,CASSQTGLGLADPYEQYF
TRBJ2-5,TRBD2,TRBV13,-,TGTGCCAGCAGCCCCCGGACTAGCGGGGGTTCAGAGACCCAGTACTTC,CASSPRTSGGSETQYF
TRBJ2-3,TRBD2,TRBV5-1,-,TGCGCCAGCAGCTACGAAAGCGGGGGGATGGATACGCAGTATTTT,CASSYESGGMDTQYF
TRBJ2-7,TRBD2,TRBV4-1,-,TGCGCCAGCAGCCAAGCGACTAGCGGCTCCTACGAGCAGTACTTC,CASSQATSGSYEQYF
TRBJ2-1,-,TRBV7-6,-,TGTGCCAGCAGCCCCTGGGGGGGGCCCTACAATGAGCAGTTCTTC,CASSPWGGPYNEQFF
TRBJ2-7,-,TRBV9,-,TGTGCCAGCAGCGGTGGAGGATACTACGAGCAGTACTTC,CASSGGGYYEQYF
TRBJ2-7,-,TRBV25-1,few,TGTGCCAGCAGTGGGCAGGGGTTCCACGAGCAGTACTTC,CASSGQGFHEQYF
TRBJ1-5,-,TRBV6-1,-,TGTGCCAGCAGTGAATCCGGAGGCAGGTATAGCAATCAGCCCCAGCATTTT,CASSESGGRYSNQPQHF
TRBJ2-1,TRBD2,TRBV6-6,-,TGTGCCAGCAGTCCCGTAGCGGGAGAGCACAATGAGCAGTTCTTC,CASSPVAGEHNEQFF
TRBJ2-1,-,TRBV2,-,TGTGCCAGCAGTCGCGCCTTGGAGCAGTTCTTC,CASSRALEQFF
TRBJ2-1,-,TRBV19,-,TGTGCCAGTAGTATAACAGCGGAGTCCTACAATGAGCAGTTCTTC,CASSITAESYNEQFF
TRBJ2-2,TRBD2,TRBV5-1,-,TGCGCCAGCAGCTTGAGTAGCGGGGACGGGGAGCTGTTTTTT,CASSLSSGDGELFF
TRBJ2-4,TRBD1,TRBV9,-,TGTGCCAGCAGCCCTCAGACAGGGAGAAACATTCAGTACTTC,CASSPQTGRNIQYF
TRBJ1-6,-,TRBV5-6,once,TGTGCCAGCAGCCTTAACAGGGTCAAGAATTCACCCCTCCACTTT,CASSLNRVKNSPLHF
TRBJ2-1,-,TRBV7-6,-,TGTGCCAGCACCACGGGATTGGGGGGTGAGCAGTTCTTC,CASTTGLGGEQFF
TRBJ1-2,TRBD1,TRBV30,-,TGTGCCTGGAGTAGGGGGACAGGGGATGGCTACACCTTC,CAWSRGTGDGYTF